This passage covers 14 T cell receptor beta chains from one sample sequenced in a study of sequential checkpoint blockade in melanoma. Treatment denoted: randomized to nivolumab then ipilimumab (arm A) or the reverse (arm B). Profiling relied on immunoSEQ multiplex PCR, and the TCRdb table lists in-frame clones only, not all of them. The sample lists over 15,000 clones; 70% to 80% were seen once. The sequencing used CD8+ T cells sorted from blood (inferred from file names), collected from a patient given nivolumab and ipilimumab in sequence. The receptors stem from a human donor with melanoma.

The chain recombines TRBV14 with TRBJ1-2; maybe TRBD1 (5 bases). V was trimmed by 3 bases and J by 8 bases, leaving 13 bases between them. The CDR3 is 13 residues long. Germline V lookup: CDR1 SGHDN, CDR2 FVKESK. The CDR3 region is CASSQAGYKGYTF. The CDR3 DNA reads TGTGCCAGCAGCCAGGCAGGGTACAAGGGCTACACCTTC.

Regarding this clone: Additional DNA sequences in this sample encode the identical CDR3. The gene calls are TRBV27 and TRBJ2-7, with D unresolved. V was trimmed by 3 bases and J by 0 bases, leaving 3 bases between them. This CDR3 is built from 12 residues. Per germline, CDR1 MNHEY and CDR2 SMNVEV (reference sequence). Written as DNA, the CDR3 is TGTGCCAGCAGTTTTAACTCCTACGAGCAGTACTTC. The encoded protein is CASSFNSYEQYF.

The chain couples TRBV28 to TRBJ2-7; 7 nucleotides match TRBD1. The CDR3 runs to 14 residues. The trim removed 5 bases at V and 2 bases at J, leaving 6 bases unmatched. The germline V gene has CDR1 MDHEN and CDR2 SYDVKM. CDR3 DNA sequence: TGTGCCAGCAGTCCTCGGGACAGCCCCTACGAGCAGTACTTC. Protein: CASSPRDSPYEQYF.

The chain is built from TRBV6-5 and TRBJ2-7; TRBD1 agrees at 9 bases. Germline assignment: CDR1 MNHEY and CDR2 SVGAGI. The CDR3 is 15 residues long. V lost 6 bases, J lost 3 bases, and 9 bases stayed unmatched. CDR3 DNA sequence: TGTGCCAGCAGGCGCCCGGGACAGGGAGTCTACGAGCAGTACTTC. This gives the protein CASRRPGQGVYEQYF.

The chain employs TRBV27 and TRBJ2-7; D unclear. Germline V CDR1 and CDR2: MNHEY, SMNVEV (reference sequence). Trimming stripped 2 bases from V and 4 bases from J, with 9 bases between. The CDR3 consists of 13 residues. CDR3 amino acids: CASSLATGYEQYF. The DNA of the CDR3 is TGTGCCAGCAGTTTAGCGACTGGATACGAGCAGTACTTC.

The chain has TRBV6-1 and TRBJ1-4; tentative D call: TRBD1 (6 bases). The CDR3 is 14 residues long. The V end was cut by 6 bases, the J end by 3 bases, with 11 bases between. Looked up from germline, CDR1 is MNHNS and CDR2 is SASEGT. Here the CDR3 DNA reads TGTGCCAGCAGCGGAGGACAGCCTAATGAAAAACTGTTTTTT. Its translation: CASSGGQPNEKLFF.

The gene calls are TRBV7-2 and TRBJ2-7; TRBD2 matches at 8 bases. Trimming at V came to 0 bases and at J to 4 bases, leaving 2 bases not matched to a gene. The germline CDR1 and CDR2 sequences are SGHTA and FQGNSA. The CDR3 length is 14 residues. CDR3 bases: TGTGCCAGCAGCTTAGCCGGACTAGCATACGAGCAGTACTTC. Its protein product is CASSLAGLAYEQYF.

The rearrangement uses TRBV2 and TRBJ2-7; perhaps TRBD1 as D (5 bases). V was cut by 6 bases and J by 4 bases, with 10 bases left in between. The CDR3 covers 12 residues. CDR1 and CDR2 from the germline V gene are SNHLY and FYNNEI. This CDR3 reads CASRPGAYEQYF. In DNA, the CDR3 is TGTGCCAGCAGGCCTGGGGCGTACGAGCAGTACTTC.

The V and J genes are TRBV11-2 and TRBJ2-7; TRBD1 matches at 10 bases. Germline lookup yields CDR1 SGHAT and CDR2 FQNNGV. V was pared by 4 bases and J by 5 bases, with 5 bases of the junction left unmatched. The CDR3 spans 14 residues. DNA of the CDR3: TGTGCCAGCAGCTCAGGACAGGGGGTCAACGAGCAGTACTTC. Its translation: CASSSGQGVNEQYF.

This clone was counted a few times. J is TRBJ2-7 and V is TRBV11-2; possible D gene TRBD2, 6 bases. The V gene lost 2 bases and the J gene lost 3 bases, with 8 bases spanning the gap. Germline V gene sequence: CDR1 SGHAT, CDR2 FQNNGV. The CDR3 has 13 amino acids. CDR3 sequence: CASSLRLGYEQYF. CDR3 in DNA: TGTGCCAGCAGCTTACGACTAGGCTACGAGCAGTACTTC.

This clone has more than one count but fewer than ten. This chain uses TRBV7-9 with TRBJ2-1; D perhaps matches TRBD2 (5 bases). Germline V gene sequence: CDR1 SEHNR, CDR2 FQNEAQ (reference sequence). This CDR3 contains 11 residues. V was shortened by 8 bases and J by 3 bases, with 5 bases between the two germline ends. CDR3 residues: CASRDYNEQFF. CDR3 DNA: TGTGCCAGCCGGGACTACAATGAGCAGTTCTTC.

V and J are TRBV2 and TRBJ2-3; a weak D match, TRBD2 (6 bases). The CDR3 spans 13 residues. Germline V lookup: CDR1 SNHLY, CDR2 FYNNEI. Trimming took off 2 bases at V and 6 bases at J, with 9 bases between the two ends. In DNA, the CDR3 is TGTGCCAGCAGTGAACTAGCGCGTGATACGCAGTATTTT. Translated, it gives CASSELARDTQYF.

The chain is built from TRBV14 and TRBJ2-7; D might be TRBD1 (6 bases). Trimming stripped 4 bases from V and 4 bases from J, with 17 bases between. Germline-derived CDR1 and CDR2 are SGHDN and FVKESK. The CDR3 sequence is 15 residues long. The CDR3 loop reads CASSRGGRGIYEQYF. The CDR3 coding sequence is TGTGCCAGCAGCCGTGGTGGCAGGGGAATATACGAGCAGTACTTC. The whole variable domain, filled in from reference TRBV14 and TRBJ2-7, reads EAGVTQFPSHSVIEKGQTVTLRCDPISGHDNLYWYRRVMGKEIKFLLHFVKESKQDESGMPNNRFLAERTGGTYSTLKVQPAELEDSGVYFCASSRGGRGIYEQYFGPGTRLTVT.

This chain's CDR3 is CASSAGTSGSTDTQYF. For the CDR3, the DNA is TGTGCCAGCAGCGCCGGGACTAGCGGGAGCACAGATACGCAGTATTTT. This chain links TRBV9 with TRBJ2-3; 12 bases are a match to TRBD2. Per the germline V gene, CDR1 is SGDLS and CDR2 is YYNGEE. V dropped 3 bases and J dropped 0; count of bases not matched to a gene: 2. The CDR3 loop spans 16 amino acids.